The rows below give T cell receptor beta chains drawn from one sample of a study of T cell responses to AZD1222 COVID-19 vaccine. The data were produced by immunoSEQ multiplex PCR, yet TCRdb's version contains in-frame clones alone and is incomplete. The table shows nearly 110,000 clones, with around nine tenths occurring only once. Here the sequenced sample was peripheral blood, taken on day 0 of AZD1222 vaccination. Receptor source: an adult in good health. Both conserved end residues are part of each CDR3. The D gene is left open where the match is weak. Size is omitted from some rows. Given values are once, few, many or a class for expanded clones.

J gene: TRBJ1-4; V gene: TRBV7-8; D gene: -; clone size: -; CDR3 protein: CASTRDLWEKLFF; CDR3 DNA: TGTGCCAGCACCCGAGATCTGTGGGAAAAACTGTTTTTT
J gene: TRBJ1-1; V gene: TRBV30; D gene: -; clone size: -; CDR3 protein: CAWSGQGRGTEAFF; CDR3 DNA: TGTGCCTGGAGCGGGCAGGGGAGAGGCACTGAAGCTTTCTTT
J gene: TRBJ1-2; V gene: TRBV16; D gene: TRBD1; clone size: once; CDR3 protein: CASSTVPGQAASYGYTF; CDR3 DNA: TGTGCCAGCAGCACCGTTCCGGGACAGGCGGCTAGCTATGGCTACACCTTC
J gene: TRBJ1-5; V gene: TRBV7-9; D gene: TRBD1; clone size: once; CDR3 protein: CASSHGTGVQPQHF; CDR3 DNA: TGTGCCAGCAGCCACGGGACAGGGGTTCAGCCCCAGCATTTT
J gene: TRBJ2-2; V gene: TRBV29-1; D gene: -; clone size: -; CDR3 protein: CSVDPSESGGELFF; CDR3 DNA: TGCAGCGTTGATCCTAGCGAGAGTGGCGGGGAGCTGTTTTTT
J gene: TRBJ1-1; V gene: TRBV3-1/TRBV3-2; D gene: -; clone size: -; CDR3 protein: CASSHAGQYTEAFF; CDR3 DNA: TGTGCCAGCAGCCATGCAGGGCAGTACACTGAAGCTTTCTTT
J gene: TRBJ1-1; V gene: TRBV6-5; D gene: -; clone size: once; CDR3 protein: CAIRGGAGEAFF; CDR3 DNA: TGTGCCATCAGAGGGGGGGCCGGTGAAGCTTTCTTT
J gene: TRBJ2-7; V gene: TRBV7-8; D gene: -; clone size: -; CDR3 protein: CASSPGRLVRGEQYF; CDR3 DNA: TGTGCCAGCAGCCCGGGGCGCCTTGTGAGAGGCGAGCAGTACTTC
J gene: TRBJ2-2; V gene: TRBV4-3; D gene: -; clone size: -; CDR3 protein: CASSQDPGTSGELFF; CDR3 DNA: TGCGCCAGCAGCCAAGATCCCGGGACTTCCGGGGAGCTGTTTTTT
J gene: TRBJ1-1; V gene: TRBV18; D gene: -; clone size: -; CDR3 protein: CASSPTDALRAEAFF; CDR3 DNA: TGTGCCAGCTCACCGACGGACGCGCTGCGGGCTGAAGCTTTCTTT
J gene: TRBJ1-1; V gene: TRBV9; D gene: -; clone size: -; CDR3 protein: CASSVDPRTGNTEAFF; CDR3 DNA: TGTGCCAGCAGCGTAGATCCCCGGACGGGCAACACTGAAGCTTTCTTT
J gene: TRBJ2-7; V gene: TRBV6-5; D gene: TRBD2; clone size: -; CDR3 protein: CASTPEASGGLEQYF; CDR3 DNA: TGTGCCAGCACTCCGGAGGCTAGCGGGGGGCTCGAGCAGTACTTC
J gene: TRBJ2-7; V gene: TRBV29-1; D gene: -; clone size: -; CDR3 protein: CSVGGGTYEQYF; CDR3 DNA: TGCAGCGTGGGAGGGGGGACCTACGAGCAGTACTTC
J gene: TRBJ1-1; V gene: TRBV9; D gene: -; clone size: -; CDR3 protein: CASSPAMNTEAFF; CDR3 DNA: TGTGCCAGCAGCCCCGCCATGAACACTGAAGCTTTCTTT
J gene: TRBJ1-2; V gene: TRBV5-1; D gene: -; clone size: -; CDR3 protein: CASSLGRGRVVYGYTF; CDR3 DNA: TGCGCCAGCAGCTTGGGCAGGGGCCGGGTTGTTTATGGCTACACCTTC
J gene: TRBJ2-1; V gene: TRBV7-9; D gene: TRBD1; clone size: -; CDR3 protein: CASSWMGQGGNEQFF; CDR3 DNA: TGTGCCAGCAGCTGGATGGGACAGGGGGGGAATGAGCAGTTCTTC
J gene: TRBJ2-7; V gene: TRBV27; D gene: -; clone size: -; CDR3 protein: CASSLRGGHYEQYF; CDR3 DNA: TGTGCCAGCAGTTTAAGGGGGGGGCACTACGAGCAGTACTTC
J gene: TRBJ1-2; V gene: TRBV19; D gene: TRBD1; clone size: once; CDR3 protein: CASSSSWDRTNYGYTF; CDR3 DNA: TGTGCCAGTAGTTCATCTTGGGACAGAACTAACTATGGCTACACCTTC
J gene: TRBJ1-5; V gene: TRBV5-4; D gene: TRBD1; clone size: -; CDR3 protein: CASSNTGENQPQHF; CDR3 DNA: TGTGCCAGCAGCAATACAGGGGAAAATCAGCCCCAGCATTTT
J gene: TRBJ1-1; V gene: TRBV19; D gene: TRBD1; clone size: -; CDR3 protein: CASSDIRGLNTEAFF; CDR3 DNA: TGTGCCAGTAGCGACATCAGGGGGCTTAACACTGAAGCTTTCTTT
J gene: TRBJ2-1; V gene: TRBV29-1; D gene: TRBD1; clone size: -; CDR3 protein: CSVGTGGREQFF; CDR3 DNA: TGCAGCGTTGGTACAGGGGGCAGGGAGCAGTTCTTC
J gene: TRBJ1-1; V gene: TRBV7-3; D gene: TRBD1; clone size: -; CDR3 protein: CASSLTGVTEAFF; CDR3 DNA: TGTGCCAGCAGCCTGACAGGGGTCACTGAAGCTTTCTTT
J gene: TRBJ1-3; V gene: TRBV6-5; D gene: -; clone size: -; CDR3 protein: CASSREGSGNTIYF; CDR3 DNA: TGTGCCAGCAGCCGCGAGGGGTCTGGAAACACCATATATTTT
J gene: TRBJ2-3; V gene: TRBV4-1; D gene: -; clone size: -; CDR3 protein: CASSQAGDVDTQYF; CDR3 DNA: TGCGCCAGCAGCCAAGCCGGGGACGTGGATACGCAGTATTTT
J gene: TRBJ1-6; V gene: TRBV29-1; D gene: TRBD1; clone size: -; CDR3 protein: CSGRQGNSYNSPLHF; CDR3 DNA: TGCAGCGGGCGACAGGGTAACTCCTATAATTCACCCCTCCACTTT
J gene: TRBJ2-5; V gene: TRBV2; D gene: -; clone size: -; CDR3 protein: CASREGTHQETQYF; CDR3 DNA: TGTGCCAGCAGGGAAGGGACACACCAAGAGACCCAGTACTTC
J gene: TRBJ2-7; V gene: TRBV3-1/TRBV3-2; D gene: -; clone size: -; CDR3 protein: CASSQVEDEQYF; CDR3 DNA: TGTGCCAGCAGCCAAGTGGAAGACGAGCAGTACTTC
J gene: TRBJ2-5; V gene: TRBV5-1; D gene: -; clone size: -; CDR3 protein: CASSVEAIQETQYF; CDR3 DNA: TGCGCCAGCAGCGTGGAGGCCATCCAAGAGACCCAGTACTTC
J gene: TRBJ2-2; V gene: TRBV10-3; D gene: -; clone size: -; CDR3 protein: CAIRTGHGELFF; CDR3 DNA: TGTGCCATCAGAACAGGGCACGGGGAGCTGTTTTTT